This TCR beta chain was sequenced during a study of T cells in women clearing cervical HPV infection. Here immunoSEQ multiplex PCR was the method, and the copy in TCRdb shows in-frame clones only, minus some. Its table records around 25,000 clones. Looked up from germline, CDR1 is DFQATT and CDR2 is SNEGSKA (reference sequence). This CDR3 has 16 amino acids. V was pared by 0 bases and J by 5 bases, with 19 bases between. On this clone: The read ends 3 residues early relative to the CDR3; the germline J gene fills the gap.

Sequencing was done on a sample of blood buffy coat. The V gene is TRBV20-1, the J gene TRBJ1-1; D is undetermined. The origin of this receptor is a woman aged 18 to 69 with a cervical HPV16 infection that either progressed to CIN3+ or cleared (not recorded which). This CDR3 reads CSARDIDKDAGTEAFF. The CDR3 bases that were read are TGCAGTGCTAGAGATATTGACAAGGATGCGGGAACTGAA.